These 12 T cell receptor beta chains came from one sample sequenced in a study of OX40 agonist ivuxolimab in advanced cancers. Measured with immunoSEQ multiplex PCR; TCRdb has only the in-frame clones, and not every one. The sample holds nearly 60,000 clones; about 81% are singletons and the top ten take 0.7% to 0.8%. The sequencing used CD4+ or CD8+ T cells sorted from blood, collected in a trial of the OX40 agonist ivuxolimab. Every receptor here comes from an adult with an advanced solid tumor such as melanoma, head and neck, liver or kidney cancer.

The chain recombines TRBV5-1 with TRBJ2-5, with 13 bases fitting TRBD2. The germline CDR1 and CDR2 sequences are SGHRS and YFSETQ. Trimming at V came to 4 bases and at J to 5 bases, leaving 11 bases not matched to a gene. CDR3 length: 17 residues. CDR3 DNA sequence: TGCGCCAGCAGCCCTGGACTAGCGGGGGCCGGGGAGGAGACCCAGTACTTC. As protein: CASSPGLAGAGEETQYF.

The chain joins TRBV5-1 to TRBJ1-4; D may be TRBD1 (5 bases). V was cut by 4 bases and J by 7 bases, with 14 bases left in between. The CDR3 runs 14 residues. Germline CDR1 and CDR2: SGHRS and YFSETQ. The CDR3 is CASSPTAGGEKLFF. CDR3 in DNA: TGCGCCAGCAGCCCCACAGCCGGGGGTGAAAAACTGTTTTTT. Full variable domain (outside the CDR3, taken from reference TRBV5-1 and TRBJ1-4): KAGVTQTPRYLIKTRGQQVTLSCSPISGHRSVSWYQQTPGQGLQFLFEYFSETQRNKGNFPGRFSGRQFSNSRSEMNVSTLELGDSALYLCASSPTAGGEKLFFGSGTQLSVL.

The rearrangement uses TRBV2 and TRBJ2-7; D unclear. The V gene lost 5 bases and the J gene lost 1 base, with 9 bases spanning the gap. Germline V lookup: CDR1 SNHLY, CDR2 FYNNEI. This CDR3 region has 13 residues. The CDR3 bases are TGTGCCAGCAGTAGGACGGAGTCCTACGAGCAGTACTTC. This codes for CASSRTESYEQYF.

The chain employs TRBV7-3 and TRBJ1-1; D uncertain. The length of the CDR3 is 13 residues. Trimming took off 5 bases at V and 1 base at J, with 8 bases between the two ends. The germline CDR1 and CDR2 sequences are SGHTA and FQGTGA. Here the CDR3 DNA reads TGTGCCAGCAGCCCTGGGCCGAACACTGAAGCTTTCTTT. This gives the protein CASSPGPNTEAFF. The full variable domain, completed using reference TRBV7-3 and TRBJ1-1, is GAGVSQTPSNKVTEKGKYVELRCDPISGHTALYWYRQSLGQGPEFLIYFQGTGAADDSGLPNDRFFAVRPEGSVSTLKIQRTERGDSAVYLCASSPGPNTEAFFGQGTRLTVV.

In DNA, the CDR3 is TGTGCCAGCAGCTCCCTTCGGGCGGTGGGCTATGGCTACACCTTC. Protein product: CASSSLRAVGYGYTF. The V call is TRBV11-2, the J call TRBJ1-2; D is unresolved. The CDR3 is 15 residues long. Trimming removed 4 bases at V and 4 bases at J, with 16 bases between. The germline V gene has CDR1 SGHAT and CDR2 FQNNGV.

V gene TRBV5-1 combines with J gene TRBJ2-3; 10 bases match TRBD2. The CDR3 spans 15 residues. V shed 5 bases and J 2 bases; nucleotides not matched to a gene: 5. The germline V gene has CDR1 SGHRS and CDR2 YFSETQ. The CDR3 loop is CASRVAGGYTDTQYF. CDR3 DNA: TGCGCCAGCAGAGTAGCGGGGGGATACACAGATACGCAGTATTTT.

This chain joins TRBV25-1 and TRBJ1-4; no firm D call. The CDR3 is 16 residues long. From germline, CDR1 is MGHDK and CDR2 SYGVNS. V shed 5 bases and J shed 2 bases, with 15 bases lying between them. CDR3 sequence (DNA): TGTGCCAGCAGTTTAACGTCATCTCCCACTAATGAAAAACTGTTTTTT. Translated, it gives CASSLTSSPTNEKLFF.

The chain joins TRBV7-2 to TRBJ2-2; no definite D call. There are 14 residues in the CDR3. Germline CDR1 SGHTA, CDR2 FQGNSA. Trimming took off 1 base at V and 1 base at J, with 4 bases between the two ends. CDR3 loop: CASSLVQNTGELFF. The CDR3 nucleotides are TGTGCCAGCAGCTTAGTCCAGAACACCGGGGAGCTGTTTTTT.

The rearrangement joins TRBV11-2 to TRBJ1-3; the match to TRBD1 covers 9 bases. CDR1 is SGHAT, CDR2 FQNNGV, per germline. CDR3 length: 15 residues. The junction had 6 bases not matched to a gene; V was cut back by 3 bases and J by 6 bases. The CDR3 region is CASSLVGTGTNTIYF. The CDR3 DNA sequence: TGTGCCAGCAGCTTGGTCGGGACAGGGACAAACACCATATATTTT.

This chain uses TRBV19 with TRBJ1-4, with D unresolved. This CDR3 is 13 amino acids long. Germline lookup yields CDR1 LNHDA and CDR2 SQIVND (reference sequence). V lost 4 bases and J lost 10, with 13 bases in between. CDR3 sequence reads: CASSNGRRAKLFF. Written as DNA, the CDR3 is TGTGCCAGTAGTAATGGACGGAGGGCAAAACTGTTTTTT.

The V call is TRBV7-6, the J call TRBJ2-1, with D possibly matching TRBD1 (6 bases). V lost 5 bases and J 2 bases, leaving 16 bases between the germline ends. Germline values: CDR1 SGHVS, CDR2 FNYEAQ. The CDR3 has 16 residues. The CDR3 nucleotides are TGTGCCAGCAGCATATTAGCAGGGGTCGCCTACAATGAGCAGTTCTTC. It translates to CASSILAGVAYNEQFF.

The J gene is TRBJ1-6, the V gene TRBV6-6; TRBD1 is a possible D gene (5 bases). V lost 4 bases and J 7 bases, leaving 8 bases between the germline ends. The length of the CDR3 is 13 residues. Germline values: CDR1 MNHNY, CDR2 SVGAGI (reference sequence). The CDR3 DNA reads as TGTGCCAGCAGTTTACAGGACAATTCACCCCTCCACTTT. The encoded protein is CASSLQDNSPLHF.